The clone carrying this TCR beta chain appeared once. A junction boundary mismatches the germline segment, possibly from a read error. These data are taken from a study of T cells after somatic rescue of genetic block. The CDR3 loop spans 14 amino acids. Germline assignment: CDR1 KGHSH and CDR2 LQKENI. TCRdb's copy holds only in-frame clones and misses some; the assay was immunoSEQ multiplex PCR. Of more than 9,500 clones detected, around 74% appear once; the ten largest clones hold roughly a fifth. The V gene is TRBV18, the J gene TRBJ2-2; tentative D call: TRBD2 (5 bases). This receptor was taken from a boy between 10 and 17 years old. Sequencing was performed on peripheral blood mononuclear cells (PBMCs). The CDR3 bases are TGTGCCAGCTCACCACCCTCTCTCGCCGGGAAGCTGTTTTTT. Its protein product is CASSPPSLAGKLFF.